Below, 2 T cell receptor beta chains from the same sample are listed, as sequenced in a study of cytomegalovirus exposure and HLA in healthy donors (TCRdb year 2017). Receptors were amplified or captured by the immunoSEQ multiplex PCR assay. For the multiplex PCR, a mixture combining 60 forward primers for TCR Vbeta segments and 13 reverse primers for TCR Jbeta segments was used. This immuneACCESS table, as held by TCRdb, lists in-frame sequences with V and J called but not all clones. Of the missing ones, under half trace to an unresolved V gene in checked studies; the others have no known cause. Within this sample are about 55,000 clones, with more than 75% of them counted one time only. The ten largest clones add up to more than 1.4% of the sample. Sequencing used PBMCs. All receptors derive from a female donor in good health and CMV-seronegative.

This chain connects TRBV14 to TRBJ2-5, with D perhaps TRBD2 (5 bases). The CDR3 is 14 residues long. The germline CDR1 and CDR2 sequences are SGHDN and FVKESK. Trimming cost V 5 bases and J 5 bases, with 15 bases left between them. The CDR3 reads CASSVVARGETQYF. In DNA, the CDR3 is TGTGCCAGCAGCGTCGTCGCGAGAGGGGAGACCCAGTACTTC.

J is TRBJ1-3 and V is TRBV9; 7 bases are shared with TRBD1. The V and J ends lost 4 bases and 4 bases, in that order; junction bases with no gene match: 5. The CDR3 runs to 14 residues. Germline loops: CDR1 SGDLS, CDR2 YYNGEE. CDR3 nucleotides: TGTGCCAGCAGCCCCCAGACAGGGGGAAACACCATATATTTT. As protein: CASSPQTGGNTIYF.